This T cell receptor (beta chain) was captured in a study of cytomegalovirus exposure and HLA in healthy donors. Germline CDR1 is SGHNT and CDR2 is YYREEE (reference sequence). The V and J ends lost 0 bases and 1 base, in that order; junction bases with no gene match: 0. The CDR3 totals 16 residues. Findings of the study overall: It was only CMV serostatus that was available as immune exposure information.

Points on this clone: Its antigen is as yet unknown.

With 60 Vbeta and 13 Jbeta primers, the PCR was carried out. This table comes from immunoSEQ multiplex PCR, and its TCRdb copy is limited to in-frame clones, with some not included. The sample shows some 76,000 clones, 75% to 90% of them seen only once. Unrecorded immune exposures were likely, despite nominal health at sampling. This rearrangement joins TRBV5-4 to TRBJ2-7; 14 nucleotides agree with TRBD2. The TCR originated in a young woman in good health and CMV-seronegative. The sequenced sample was PBMCs. The CDR3 DNA sequence: TGTGCCAGCAGCTTGGGACTAGCGGGAGGGTCCTACGAGCAGTACTTC. Residues: CASSLGLAGGSYEQYF.